This TCR beta chain comes out of a study of T cells after yellow fever vaccination. In TCRdb, the 5' RACE reads were re-called with MiXCR into one record per CDR3 protein. Here the sample spans about 400,000 distinct CDR3 sequences, about 9.9% being singletons. Trimming cost V 6 bases and J 1 base; bases outside gene matches: 7. This CDR3 comprises 14 residues. Germline V gene data show CDR1 as SQVTM and CDR2 as ANQGSEA. The sample holds a few counts of this clonotype. The TCR originated in a man younger than 35 who received the YFV17D yellow fever vaccine. The chain recombines TRBV29-1 with TRBJ1-1, with 8 positions matching TRBD1. Source: PBMCs, taken on the day of the first yellow fever vaccination. The CDR3 spells CSVNPRGQNTEAFF. The DNA for the CDR3 is TGCAGCGTCAACCCCAGGGGGCAGAACACTGAAGCTTTCTTT.